This T cell receptor beta chain was profiled in a study of cytotoxic CD8 clonotypes in ibrutinib-treated CLL. The study, taken as a whole, reports: Before falling back toward baseline at progression, clonality had risen at the time of ibrutinib response.

The CDR3 is made up of 14 amino acids. The germline CDR1 and CDR2 sequences are LNHDA and SQIVND (reference sequence). V gave up 6 bases and J gave up 5 bases, with 16 bases separating them. With regard to this clone: Its antigen is not known.

Method: immunoSEQ multiplex PCR; TCRdb's copy keeps in-frame clones and lacks some. The sample holds just over 200,000 clones, around 75% seen once. The chain links TRBV19 to TRBJ2-5; D perhaps matches TRBD2 (6 bases). This clonotype was obtained from a human donor with chronic lymphocytic leukemia. The starting material was PBMCs, obtained after 12 months of ibrutinib treatment. The CDR3 DNA is TGTGCCAGTAGAGGCCTCGGGGGTAGGGAGACCCAGTACTTC. Its translation: CASRGLGGRETQYF. Filled out from reference TRBV19 and TRBJ2-5, the complete variable domain reads DGGITQSPKYLFRKEGQNVTLSCEQNLNHDAMYWYRQDPGQGLRLIYYSQIVNDFQKGDIAEGYSVSREKKESFPLTVTSAQKNPTAFYLCASRGLGGRETQYFGPGTRLLVL.